This TCR beta chain was identified in a study of Graves' ophthalmopathy and Graves' hyperthyroidism. Study-level results: Most expanded clonotypes in thyroid above 0.001 frequency also showed up in blood.

A word on this clonotype: The antigen remains unidentified.

Scientists amplified the TCR beta CDR3 regions from RNA transcripts. HTBI-primed first-round RT-PCR preceded second-round multiplex PCR. Via MiXCR, TCRdb re-called the multiplex PCR reads, giving one row per CDR3 protein. The table includes hundreds of thousands of distinct CDR3 sequences, 20% to 25% detected once. Hyperthyroidism patients were newly diagnosed, ill under 2 months, and aged 18 to 65 years. Germline CDR1 is MNHNS and CDR2 is SASEGT. The CDR3 runs 14 residues. V dropped 6 bases and J dropped 1 base, with 10 bases sitting between them. This chain links TRBV6-1 with TRBJ1-5; no firm D call. The source is a woman aged 18-35 years with stable Graves' hyperthyroidism. Some clones in this sample may be carry-over from other donors' samples. The sequenced sample consisted of peripheral blood. CDR3 amino acids: CASSQVESNQPQHF. For the CDR3, the DNA is TGTGCCAGCAGCCAGGTGGAGAGCAATCAGCCCCAGCATTTT.